The 6 T cell receptor beta chains below come from one sample, sequenced in a study of PD-1 blockade in classical Hodgkin lymphoma. Clones were sequenced by immunoSEQ multiplex PCR, and TCRdb holds only the in-frame ones, with some missing. Here the sample spans about 20,000 clones, approximately 80% being singletons. Noted time point: cycle 4 day 1 (C4D1), after 5 to 7 weeks of nivolumab. Each and every patient relapsed after autologous stem cell transplantation, and patients got differing brentuximab vedotin exposure. Researchers pulled CD8+ T cells out of thawed PBMCs using magnetic negative selection. The sample in question was CD8+ T cells from blood, obtained before the fourth cycle of nivolumab. The receptors stem from a human donor with classical Hodgkin lymphoma.

The chain has TRBV10-3 and TRBJ2-7; weak D call: TRBD2 (5 bases). The germline V and J ends were trimmed by 10 bases and 5 bases, with 24 bases remaining between them. The CDR3 extends over 15 amino acids. Germline V gene lookup returns CDR1 ENHRY and CDR2 SYGVKD. CDR3: CASTLAPLTRDEQYF. DNA of the CDR3: TGTGCCAGCACCCTGGCGCCCCTAACTAGGGACGAGCAGTACTTC.

The J gene is TRBJ2-7, the V gene TRBV2; 8 bases match TRBD1. Germline V CDR1 and CDR2: SNHLY, FYNNEI. With 5 bases clipped from V and 7 bases from J, the junction kept 10 bases outside the gene matches. The CDR3 spans 14 residues. CDR3 region: CASSYGTGAGEQYF. The CDR3 nucleotides are TGTGCCAGCAGTTACGGGACAGGCGCCGGGGAGCAGTACTTC.

The V and J genes are TRBV27 and TRBJ1-1; D unresolved. The CDR3 runs to 13 residues. Germline loops: CDR1 MNHEY, CDR2 SMNVEV (reference sequence). V lost 5 bases to trimming and J lost 0 bases, with 7 bases between them. This chain's CDR3 is CASSPGLNTEAFF. The CDR3 DNA follows: TGTGCCAGCAGTCCCGGCCTGAACACTGAAGCTTTCTTT.

By proportion, this clone is medium-sized. This chain connects TRBV2 to TRBJ2-2; D is possibly TRBD1 (6 bases). Germline loops: CDR1 SNHLY, CDR2 FYNNEI. The CDR3 has 13 residues. Trimming took 6 bases from V and 6 from J, leaving 11 bases between them. CDR3 DNA sequence: TGTGCCAGCAGACTACAGGGCCCCGGGGAGCTGTTTTTT. Its translation is CASRLQGPGELFF.

The CDR3 loop is CASSPDRGVPRRSNQPQHF. CDR3 sequence (DNA): TGTGCCAGCAGTCCGGACAGGGGGGTGCCTAGGAGAAGCAATCAGCCCCAGCATTTT. This chain links TRBV5-4 with TRBJ1-5; 10 positions agree with TRBD1. The germline V gene encodes CDR1 SGHNT and CDR2 YYREEE (reference sequence). CDR3 size: 19 residues. V dropped 5 bases and J dropped 1; count of bases not matched to a gene: 15.

This chain connects TRBV5-1 to TRBJ2-7; D possibly matches TRBD1 or TRBD2 (5 bases each). Germline loops: CDR1 SGHRS, CDR2 YFSETQ. CDR3 size: 16 residues. Trimming pared 2 bases from V and 2 bases from J, leaving 17 bases between. For the CDR3, the DNA is TGCGCCAGCAGCTTAATCGAGGGCAGGGCGCCCTACGAGCAGTACTTC. Translating it yields CASSLIEGRAPYEQYF.